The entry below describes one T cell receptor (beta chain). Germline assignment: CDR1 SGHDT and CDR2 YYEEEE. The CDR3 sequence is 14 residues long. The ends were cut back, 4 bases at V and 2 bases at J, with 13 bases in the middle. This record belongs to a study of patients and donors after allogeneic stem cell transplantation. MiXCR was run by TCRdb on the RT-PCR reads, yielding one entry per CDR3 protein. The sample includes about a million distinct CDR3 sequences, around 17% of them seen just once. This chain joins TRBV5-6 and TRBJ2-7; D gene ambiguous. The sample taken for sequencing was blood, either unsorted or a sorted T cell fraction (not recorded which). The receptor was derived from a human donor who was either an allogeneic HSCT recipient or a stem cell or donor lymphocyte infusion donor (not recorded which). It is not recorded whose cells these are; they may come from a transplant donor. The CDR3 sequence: CASSPFGWPYEQYF. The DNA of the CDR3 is TGTGCCAGCAGCCCCTTTGGGTGGCCCTACGAGCAGTACTTC.